The 31 T cell receptor beta chains in this list originate from one sample, sequenced in a study of blood T cell repertoires in COVID-19 (dated by TCRdb to between 2020 and 2021). Libraries were made using the immunoSEQ multiplex PCR assay. Imported from immuneACCESS, the table was reduced by TCRdb to in-frame sequences with V and J called. These copies leave out some clones; in studies compared against another copy, an unresolved V gene accounts for under half, and the cause of the remainder is not known. This sample is represented by a few hundred thousand clones; approximately 86% of them were singletons. The ten biggest clones cover about 1.5% of the sample. Material: PBMCs or T cells enriched from blood (not recorded which). All receptors derive from a woman aged 50 to 60 who had recovered from COVID-19.

This clone occurred once. The genes are TRBV7-2 and TRBJ2-5, with 12 nucleotides matching TRBD2. This CDR3 comprises 19 residues. From germline, CDR1 is SGHTA and CDR2 FQGNSA. V dropped 2 bases and J dropped 2; count of bases not matched to a gene: 12. The CDR3 here is CASSLTHSRLAGEQETQYF. DNA for the CDR3: TGTGCCAGCAGCTTAACCCACTCCCGACTAGCGGGAGAGCAAGAGACCCAGTACTTC.

V gene TRBV28 combines with J gene TRBJ2-7; TRBD2 is a possible D gene (6 bases). CDR1 and CDR2 (germline): MDHEN, SYDVKM. The CDR3 loop spans 14 amino acids. The V end lost 6 bases, the J end lost 0 bases, and 12 bases lay between the germline ends. CDR3 DNA: TGTGCCAGCAGCCTCGGGGGATTCTCCTACGAGCAGTACTTC. The encoded protein is CASSLGGFSYEQYF.

The chain uses TRBV2 and TRBJ2-1, with D maybe TRBD2 (7 bases). Trimming removed 2 bases from V and 3 bases from J, with 11 bases in between. CDR1 and CDR2 (germline): SNHLY, FYNNEI. The CDR3 has 15 amino acids. The CDR3: CASSERGGVYNEQFF. The CDR3 bases are TGTGCCAGCAGTGAAAGAGGGGGGGTCTACAATGAGCAGTTCTTC.

The chain is built from TRBV5-1 and TRBJ1-1; the D is unclear. Germline CDR1 is SGHRS and CDR2 is YFSETQ. The CDR3 loop spans 15 amino acids. Trimming shortened V by 4 bases and J by 7 bases, and 20 bases separated the two germline ends. The CDR3 sequence: CASSPLGSTRDEAFF. DNA for the CDR3: TGCGCCAGCAGCCCCCTGGGCAGCACCCGGGATGAAGCTTTCTTT.

With regard to this clone: Other DNA sequences within the sample encode an identical CDR3. The V gene is TRBV7-9, the J gene TRBJ2-1; no reliable D call. The CDR3 contains 15 residues. Germline V lookup: CDR1 SEHNR, CDR2 FQNEAQ (reference sequence). Trimming took off 1 base at V and 0 bases at J, with 7 bases between the two ends. The CDR3 region has the DNA TGTGCCAGCAGCTTAGGGCTCAGCTCCTACAATGAGCAGTTCTTC. Translation gives CASSLGLSSYNEQFF.

The genes are TRBV9 and TRBJ2-3, with 13 bases matching TRBD2. The V gene's germline CDR1 is SGDLS and CDR2 YYNGEE. This CDR3 is built from 17 residues. V shed 3 bases and J 2 bases; nucleotides not matched to a gene: 6. CDR3 bases: TGTGCCAGCAGCGCCTCCGGGACTAGCGGGAACACAGATACGCAGTATTTT. Its protein is CASSASGTSGNTDTQYF.

J is TRBJ1-3 and V is TRBV7-9; 9 bases line up with TRBD1. Losses at the gene ends were 0 bases for V and 4 bases for J; bases not matched to a gene: 7. The CDR3 is 17 residues long. Germline CDR1 and CDR2: SEHNR and FQNEAQ (reference sequence). In DNA, the CDR3 is TGTGCCAGCAGCTTAGCGGTGACAGGGGGTTTCGGAAACACCATATATTTT. Protein sequence: CASSLAVTGGFGNTIYF.

The CDR3 nucleotides are TGTGCCAGCAGCCAAGATAGGACTAGCGGGGGAGGTGTGTACTTC. Its translation is CASSQDRTSGGGVYF. The chain has TRBV4-2 and TRBJ2-4; 13 positions match TRBD2. V dropped 0 bases and J dropped 15; count of bases not matched to a gene: 8. This CDR3 is 15 amino acids long. Germline lookup yields CDR1 LGHNA and CDR2 YNFKEQ.

The J gene is TRBJ2-5, the V gene TRBV5-1; 9 positions match TRBD1. Trimming removed 0 bases from V and 5 bases from J; junction bases left unmatched: 11. The CDR3 length is 17 residues. The V gene's germline CDR1 is SGHRS and CDR2 YFSETQ. CDR3 sequence reads: CASSLGSLRTGVETQYF. The DNA for the CDR3 is TGCGCCAGCAGCTTGGGGAGCCTCCGGACAGGGGTTGAGACCCAGTACTTC.

This clone was detected only a few times. CDR3 in amino acids: CASSVLGTGLAFF. CDR3 coding DNA: TGTGCCAGCAGTGTACTAGGGACAGGATTAGCTTTCTTT. The J gene is TRBJ1-1, the V gene TRBV2, with TRBD1 matching over 8 bases. The germline gives CDR1 SNHLY, CDR2 FYNNEI. This CDR3 is 13 amino acids long. V was pared by 4 bases and J by 10 bases, with 8 bases of the junction left unmatched.

The chain combines TRBV27 with TRBJ1-1; possibly TRBD1 for D (6 bases). In germline, CDR1 is MNHEY, CDR2 SMNVEV (reference sequence). CDR3 length: 14 amino acids. The V and J ends lost 3 bases and 5 bases respectively, with 13 bases between them. CDR3 in DNA: TGTGCCAGCAGTTTCGCGCTGAGGGGGACTGAAGCTTTCTTT. Translation gives CASSFALRGTEAFF.

V and J are TRBV5-8 and TRBJ2-2; 11 bases match TRBD2. V gave up 4 bases and J gave up 8 bases; unmatched junction bases: 7. Germline V gene data show CDR1 as SGHTS and CDR2 as YDEGEE. The CDR3 has 15 amino acids. This chain's CDR3 is CASSRRLAGSGELFF. As DNA, the CDR3 is TGTGCCAGCAGCCGGAGACTAGCGGGATCTGGGGAGCTGTTTTTT. Looking up the rest from reference TRBV5-8 and TRBJ2-2 gives the full variable domain: EAGVTQSPTHLIKTRGQQATLRCSPISGHTSVYWYQQALGLGLQFLLWYDEGEERNRGNFPPRFSGRQFPNYSSELNVNALELEDSALYLCASSRRLAGSGELFFGEGSRLTVL.

V usage is TRBV18 and J usage is TRBJ2-3, with 9 bases lining up with TRBD1. The ends lost 3 bases at V and 10 bases at J; junction bases unmatched: 11. CDR1 is KGHSH and CDR2 is LQKENI in the germline V gene. The CDR3 totals 15 residues. This chain's CDR3 is CASSPPGQGRASQYF. CDR3 nucleotides: TGTGCCAGCTCACCTCCGGGACAGGGACGGGCCTCGCAGTATTTT.

This clone has only one observation. This chain uses TRBV9 with TRBJ1-6; D remains ambiguous. The V end lost 0 bases, the J end lost 5 bases, and 12 bases lay between the germline ends. Germline CDR1 and CDR2: SGDLS and YYNGEE. The CDR3 spans 16 residues. The CDR3 reads CASSVGSGTNNSPLHF. CDR3 DNA sequence: TGTGCCAGCAGCGTAGGATCGGGAACCAATAATTCACCCCTCCACTTT.

This clone has a handful of counts. V usage is TRBV5-1 and J usage is TRBJ1-1, with D unclear. The CDR3 length is 13 residues. V was cut by 2 bases and J by 3 bases, with 8 bases left in between. Germline lookup yields CDR1 SGHRS and CDR2 YFSETQ. The CDR3 sequence is CASSFAVDTEAFF. CDR3 bases: TGCGCCAGCAGCTTTGCGGTCGACACTGAAGCTTTCTTT. The full variable domain, its missing parts supplied by reference TRBV5-1 and TRBJ1-1, is KAGVTQTPRYLIKTRGQQVTLSCSPISGHRSVSWYQQTPGQGLQFLFEYFSETQRNKGNFPGRFSGRQFSNSRSEMNVSTLELGDSALYLCASSFAVDTEAFFGQGTRLTVV.

CDR3 region: CASSMPRVCRNEKLFF. The CDR3 nucleotides are TGTGCCAGCAGCATGCCCCGGGTCTGCCGTAATGAAAAACTGTTTTTT. The V and J genes are TRBV21-1 and TRBJ1-4. TRBV21-1 is deemed a pseudogene. The CDR3 runs to 16 residues.

In its sample, this clone was seen once. The V and J genes are TRBV7-2 and TRBJ2-5, with a possible D match to TRBD1 (6 bases). The germline V gene has CDR1 SGHTA and CDR2 FQGNSA. V was clipped by 4 bases and J by 0 bases, with 9 bases between them. The CDR3 spans 14 residues. The CDR3 region is CASSSRDNQETQYF. CDR3 DNA sequence: TGTGCCAGCAGCTCAAGGGACAACCAAGAGACCCAGTACTTC.

The rearrangement joins TRBV5-4 to TRBJ2-1; D call uncertain. V shed 0 bases and J shed 6 bases, with 16 bases lying between them. This CDR3 has 16 amino acids. The germline CDR1 and CDR2 sequences are SGHNT and YYREEE (reference sequence). In DNA form, the CDR3 reads TGTGCCAGCAGCTTGGAGCCCCTAGGAATTGGCAATGAGCAGTTCTTC. Its protein product is CASSLEPLGIGNEQFF.

J is TRBJ2-3 and V is TRBV5-4; 8 bases are a match to TRBD1. The CDR3 length is 14 residues. The V gene's germline CDR1 is SGHNT and CDR2 YYREEE (reference sequence). Germline trimming cut 4 bases from V and 5 bases from J; bases unmatched to any gene: 6. CDR3 DNA sequence: TGTGCCAGCAGCGCCGGGACAGGTAGAGATACGCAGTATTTT. It yields the protein CASSAGTGRDTQYF.

V and J are TRBV2 and TRBJ1-2, with TRBD1 matching 8 bases. The CDR3 runs 13 residues. Germline V gene data show CDR1 as SNHLY and CDR2 as FYNNEI. Unmatched junction bases numbered 6, after V lost 4 bases and J lost 8 bases. The CDR3 sequence: CASSARTGSGYTF. CDR3 nucleotide sequence: TGTGCCAGCAGTGCTAGGACAGGGTCCGGCTACACCTTC.

The gene calls are TRBV13 and TRBJ2-7; D is unresolved. Trimming cost V 4 bases and J 0 bases, with 10 bases left between them. Germline V CDR1 and CDR2: PRHDT, FYEKMQ (reference sequence). CDR3 size: 14 residues. In nucleotides, the CDR3 is TGTGCCAGCAGCTCCCGGGTAAGCTCCTACGAGCAGTACTTC. Its translation is CASSSRVSSYEQYF.

J is TRBJ2-3 and V is TRBV19; a possible D gene is TRBD1 (6 bases). Deletions cut 5 bases from V and 5 bases from J, with 17 bases between. The CDR3 length is 15 residues. Looked up from germline, CDR1 is LNHDA and CDR2 is SQIVND (reference sequence). CDR3 coding DNA: TGTGCCAGTAGTGCGAACACAGGGCTCGGAGATACGCAGTATTTT. It codes for CASSANTGLGDTQYF.

The rearrangement uses TRBV28 and TRBJ2-1, with 13 bases identical to TRBD2. Germline V gene lookup returns CDR1 MDHEN and CDR2 SYDVKM. The trim removed 0 bases at V and 5 bases at J, leaving 7 bases unmatched. The CDR3 is made up of 18 amino acids. CDR3 loop: CASSLWTSGRPGDNEQFF. DNA of the CDR3: TGTGCCAGCAGTTTATGGACTAGCGGGAGGCCCGGGGACAATGAGCAGTTCTTC.

This sequence joins TRBV19 and TRBJ1-5; D unclear. The germline CDR1 and CDR2 sequences are LNHDA and SQIVND (reference sequence). V lost 6 bases to trimming and J lost 1 base, with 7 bases between them. CDR3 length: 13 residues. CDR3 region: CASRDFSNQPQHF. CDR3 bases: TGTGCCAGTAGGGACTTCAGCAATCAGCCCCAGCATTTT.

The chain carries TRBV7-2 and TRBJ1-6; 9 bases are shared with TRBD1. The CDR3 consists of 16 residues. CDR1 is SGHTA, CDR2 FQGNSA, per germline. The V and J ends lost 5 bases and 6 bases, in that order; junction bases with no gene match: 8. CDR3 bases: TGTGCCAGCAGCCCGACAGGGGGGGGGCTTAATTCACCCCTCCACTTT. Translating it yields CASSPTGGGLNSPLHF.

This chain uses TRBV13 with TRBJ2-7, with 9 positions matching TRBD2. Germline V gives CDR1 PRHDT, CDR2 FYEKMQ (reference sequence). The CDR3 is 16 amino acids. Trimming at V came to 5 bases and at J to 5 bases, leaving 13 bases not matched to a gene. The chain's CDR3 is CASSGGLAGSFDEQYF. The CDR3 nucleotides are TGTGCCAGCAGCGGGGGGCTAGCGGGGTCATTTGACGAGCAGTACTTC.

The V gene is TRBV7-8, the J gene TRBJ1-2, with TRBD1 matching over 9 bases. Trimming took 6 bases from V and 7 from J; bases not matched to a gene: 15. The CDR3 length is 16 residues. Looked up from germline, CDR1 is SGHVS and CDR2 is FQNEAQ. CDR3 loop: CASSREAQDRGGGYTF. The CDR3 DNA follows: TGTGCCAGCAGTAGAGAAGCCCAGGACAGGGGCGGTGGCTACACCTTC.

The chain links TRBV28 to TRBJ1-4; the match to TRBD1 covers 8 bases. V lost 3 bases, J lost 3 bases, and 0 bases stayed unmatched. Germline V CDR1 and CDR2: MDHEN, SYDVKM. There are 14 residues in the CDR3. The chain's CDR3 is CASSLGQANEKLFF. The CDR3 DNA follows: TGTGCCAGCAGTTTGGGACAGGCTAATGAAAAACTGTTTTTT.

The chain carries TRBV5-1 and TRBJ1-1; 7 nucleotides align to TRBD1. Germline CDR1 SGHRS, CDR2 YFSETQ. The CDR3 is 14 amino acids. The junction had 5 bases not matched to a gene; V was cut back by 5 bases and J by 1 base. CDR3 region: CASRIGTENTEAFF. CDR3 DNA sequence: TGCGCCAGCAGGATCGGGACAGAGAACACTGAAGCTTTCTTT.

The chain's CDR3 is CASSDYRSSYNEQFF. The CDR3 DNA is TGTGCCAGCAGTGATTACAGGTCCTCCTACAATGAGCAGTTCTTC. V and J are TRBV2 and TRBJ2-1, with TRBD1 as a possible D gene (5 bases). Germline values: CDR1 SNHLY, CDR2 FYNNEI. V lost 3 bases and J lost 0, with 9 bases in between. This CDR3 spans 15 amino acids. Complete variable domain (other parts from reference TRBV2 and TRBJ2-1): EPEVTQTPSHQVTQMGQEVILRCVPISNHLYFYWYRQILGQKVEFLVSFYNNEISEKSEIFDDQFSVERPDGSNFTLKIRSTKLEDSAMYFCASSDYRSSYNEQFFGPGTRLTVL.

In its sample, this clone was seen once. The chain employs TRBV18 and TRBJ1-5; D unresolved. Germline V lookup: CDR1 KGHSH, CDR2 LQKENI. The V end lost 2 bases, the J end lost 2 bases, and 10 bases lay between the germline ends. The CDR3 extends over 15 amino acids. CDR3 sequence: CASSPAPGGNQPQHF. The DNA for the CDR3 is TGTGCCAGCTCACCAGCCCCCGGGGGCAATCAGCCCCAGCATTTT.